The entry below gives a single T cell receptor (beta chain) sequence along with its context. The antigen is undetermined. This entry is derived from a study of radiation and T cells in renal cell carcinoma. Time point here: baseline pretreatment blood. Treatment indicated: 15 Gy SBRT to primary tumor, nephrectomy 4 weeks later. Blood was sampled at baseline, 2 weeks and 4 weeks after SBRT. Germline CDR1 and CDR2: SGHNT and YYREEE (reference sequence). Trimming pared 0 bases from V and 3 bases from J, leaving 10 bases between. There are 14 residues in the CDR3. Broader study findings: Baseline intratumoral clonotype presence is unknown without pretreatment biopsies.

Measured with immunoSEQ multiplex PCR; TCRdb has only the in-frame clones, and not every one. The sample shows some 120,000 clones, roughly 80% of them seen only once. The V gene is TRBV5-4, the J gene TRBJ2-7, with unresolved D. The origin of this receptor is a woman aged 55-70 years with renal cell carcinoma. The source was blood, collected from a patient whose treatment included radiotherapy and nephrectomy. This CDR3 reads CASSLGANYYEQYF. Here the CDR3 DNA reads TGTGCCAGCAGCTTGGGAGCTAACTACTACGAGCAGTACTTC.